Each of the 32 T cell receptor beta chains below was sequenced from the same sample in a study of CD8 T cells in ankylosing spondylitis. Broader study findings: Seemingly distinctive of ankylosing spondylitis blood was a TCR beta motif formed by eight highly homologous variants.

TCRdb processed the 5' RACE reads anew with MiXCR; each CDR3 protein has one entry. The table shows around 130,000 distinct CDR3 sequences, with roughly a sixth occurring only once. These receptors lack a known antigen. The sample was blood, either unsorted or a sorted T cell fraction (not recorded which). The receptor set was obtained from a male donor with ankylosing spondylitis.

The CDR3 sequence is CASSLAMREGQETQYF. CDR3 coding DNA: TGTGCCAGCAGCTTGGCTATGCGGGAGGGCCAAGAGACCCAGTACTTC. The chain uses TRBV5-6 and TRBJ2-5; 9 bases line up with TRBD2. Germline lookup yields CDR1 SGHDT and CDR2 YYEEEE. CDR3 length: 16 amino acids. The junction had 4 bases not matched to a gene; V was cut back by 0 bases and J by 1 base. The full variable domain, in which reference TRBV5-6 and TRBJ2-5 provide the parts outside the CDR3, is DAGVTQSPTHLIKTRGQQVTLRCSPKSGHDTVSWYQQALGQGPQFIFQYYEEEERQRGNFPDRFSGHQFPNYSSELNVNALLLGDSALYLCASSLAMREGQETQYFGPGTRLLVL.

This clonotype was counted between two and nine times. This chain joins TRBV27 and TRBJ2-7; TRBD1 matches 9 bases. The CDR3 sequence is 14 residues long. Germline trimming cut 5 bases from V and 2 bases from J; bases unmatched to any gene: 4. CDR1 is MNHEY and CDR2 is SMNVEV in the germline V gene (reference sequence). For the CDR3, the DNA is TGTGCCAGCAGTCGGACAGGGGACACCTACGAGCAGTACTTC. Its protein is CASSRTGDTYEQYF.

This clonotype was observed a few times. The CDR3 region is CASTPKGLPDEQYF. CDR3 sequence (DNA): TGTGCCAGCACCCCCAAAGGGCTGCCGGACGAGCAGTACTTC. The genes are TRBV12-3 or TRBV12-4 and TRBJ2-7, with D uncertain. This CDR3 has 14 amino acids. The V end lost 7 bases, the J end lost 5 bases, and 18 bases lay between the germline ends.

This clonotype was counted between two and nine times. This rearrangement joins TRBV9 to TRBJ2-4; weak D call: TRBD1 (6 bases). Trimming took off 0 bases at V and 9 bases at J, with 13 bases between the two ends. This CDR3 has 14 residues. The germline V gene encodes CDR1 SGDLS and CDR2 YYNGEE. CDR3 coding DNA: TGTGCCAGCAGCGTAGGAGGGGGACGAAGCATTCAGTACTTC. Protein sequence: CASSVGGGRSIQYF.

This sequence joins TRBV4-3 and TRBJ2-7; the match to TRBD1 covers 7 bases. Germline V gives CDR1 LGHNA, CDR2 YSLEER. V lost 4 bases, J lost 3 bases, and 6 bases stayed unmatched. This CDR3 is built from 14 residues. This chain's CDR3 is CASSLRSGGYEQYF. The CDR3 nucleotides are TGCGCCAGCAGCCTTAGGTCAGGGGGCTACGAGCAGTACTTC.

The V gene is TRBV12-3 or TRBV12-4, the J gene TRBJ2-7; maybe TRBD1 (5 bases). Trimming took 3 bases from V and 4 from J, leaving 13 bases between them. The CDR3 is 14 residues long. CDR3 in amino acids: CASSFGAGLYEQYF. CDR3 nucleotide sequence: TGTGCCAGCAGTTTCGGAGCAGGGTTATACGAGCAGTACTTC.

CDR3 sequence (DNA): TGTGCCAGCAGTGAGGGGGTCTCCTACGAGCAGTACTTC. It yields the protein CASSEGVSYEQYF. V is TRBV6-1 and J is TRBJ2-7; D might be TRBD1 or TRBD2, each matching 5 bases. There are 13 residues in the CDR3. CDR1 is MNHNS, CDR2 SASEGT, per germline. V was pared by 3 bases and J by 0 bases, with 6 bases between.

This clonotype has just a few counts. CDR3 sequence (DNA): TGCGCCAGCAGCCCTTATTTCCGGGACGCTTCTAACCAAGAGACCCAGTACTTC. Translating it yields CASSPYFRDASNQETQYF. The chain couples TRBV4-3 to TRBJ2-5; either TRBD1 or TRBD2 may supply D (5 bases each). This CDR3 is 18 amino acids long. V lost 4 bases to trimming and J lost 0 bases, with 21 bases between them. The germline V gene encodes CDR1 LGHNA and CDR2 YSLEER.

In its sample, this clonotype was seen a few times. The chain links TRBV4-1 to TRBJ1-6; unclear D gene. V was cut by 0 bases and J by 10 bases, with 7 bases left in between. There are 13 residues in the CDR3. CDR1 and CDR2 (germline): MGHRA, YSYEKL. CDR3 sequence (DNA): TGCGCCAGCAGCCAAGAGGCGCCCTCACCCCTCCACTTT. This translates into CASSQEAPSPLHF.

This clonotype was seen more than once but under ten times. This chain links TRBV27 with TRBJ2-3; D is perhaps TRBD2 (6 bases). The V gene lost 4 bases and the J gene lost 2 bases, with 13 bases spanning the gap. CDR1 is MNHEY and CDR2 is SMNVEV in the germline V gene (reference sequence). The CDR3 runs to 15 residues. CDR3 DNA sequence: TGTGCCAGCAGTTCCGAGGGCGGGATCACAGATACGCAGTATTTT. Residues: CASSSEGGITDTQYF.

There are a few counts of this clonotype. V is TRBV12-5 and J is TRBJ2-5; D remains ambiguous. Looked up from germline, CDR1 is LGHNT and CDR2 is FRNRAP. This CDR3 region has 12 residues. The V and J ends lost 2 bases and 4 bases respectively, with 5 bases between them. The CDR3, as DNA: TGTGCTAGTGGTTTGTCCCTAGAGACCCAGTACTTC. Translated, it gives CASGLSLETQYF.

This chain joins TRBV27 and TRBJ2-7; D not certain. Germline assignment: CDR1 MNHEY and CDR2 SMNVEV (reference sequence). This CDR3 spans 11 amino acids. V was trimmed by 6 bases and J by 5 bases, leaving 8 bases between them. CDR3 region: CASSSLNEQYF. DNA of the CDR3: TGTGCCAGCAGCTCCCTTAACGAGCAGTACTTC.

The chain uses TRBV4-1 and TRBJ2-1, with TRBD2 matching 9 bases. The germline gives CDR1 MGHRA, CDR2 YSYEKL. This CDR3 has 15 amino acids. Trimming at V came to 6 bases and at J to 10 bases, leaving 13 bases not matched to a gene. The CDR3 DNA reads as TGCGCCAGCAGAGCCGGGACTAGCAGGAGGGGCGAGCAGTTCTTC. Translated: CASRAGTSRRGEQFF.

The V gene is TRBV7-2, the J gene TRBJ2-7, with 13 bases identical to TRBD2. The CDR3 is made up of 19 amino acids. J was trimmed by 0 bases and V by 2 bases; bases with no gene match: 10. Germline loops: CDR1 SGHTA, CDR2 FQGNSA. CDR3 DNA: TGTGCCAGCAGCTTACCGACTAGCGGGAGGTCCCAAAGCTCCTACGAGCAGTACTTC. Its translation: CASSLPTSGRSQSSYEQYF.

The J gene is TRBJ2-7, the V gene TRBV12-3 or TRBV12-4, with a possible D match to TRBD2 (6 bases). This CDR3 is 13 amino acids long. V was pared by 7 bases and J by 2 bases, with 12 bases between. The CDR3 bases are TGTGCCAGCACCGTAGCGGTCCCCTACGAGCAGTACTTC. Translation gives CASTVAVPYEQYF.

This clonotype has only a few counts. The chain uses TRBV27 and TRBJ2-7, with D uncertain. This CDR3 is built from 12 residues. Per the germline V gene, CDR1 is MNHEY and CDR2 is SMNVEV (reference sequence). CDR3 nucleotide sequence: TGTGTATCTGCCCCCCGCCCCTACGAGCAGTACTTC. Translating it yields CVSAPRPYEQYF.

The chain recombines TRBV27 with TRBJ1-1; D is perhaps TRBD1 (6 bases). Germline lookup yields CDR1 MNHEY and CDR2 SMNVEV (reference sequence). This CDR3 spans 16 amino acids. V was clipped by 4 bases and J by 0 bases, with 15 bases between them. In DNA form, the CDR3 reads TGTGCCAGCAGTTATGGAGGACAGCTAATGAACACTGAAGCTTTCTTT. This translates into CASSYGGQLMNTEAFF.

The V and J genes are TRBV9 and TRBJ2-3, with 12 bases that match TRBD2. The CDR3 has 17 residues. J gave up 6 bases and V 0 bases, and 8 bases lay outside the gene matches. Germline CDR1 and CDR2: SGDLS and YYNGEE. The CDR3 reads CASSVGLTSGSADTQYF. The DNA for the CDR3 is TGTGCCAGCAGCGTAGGACTGACTAGCGGGAGTGCGGATACGCAGTATTTT.

V is TRBV5-6 and J is TRBJ1-4, with D hard to call. The CDR3 spans 14 residues. CDR1 SGHDT and CDR2 YYEEEE come from the germline V gene. V lost 3 bases, J lost 4 bases, and 10 bases lay in between. The CDR3 coding sequence is TGTGCCAGCAGCTCCTTTGGGCTTAATGAAAAACTGTTTTTT. This encodes CASSSFGLNEKLFF. Complete variable domain (other parts from reference TRBV5-6 and TRBJ1-4): DAGVTQSPTHLIKTRGQQVTLRCSPKSGHDTVSWYQQALGQGPQFIFQYYEEEERQRGNFPDRFSGHQFPNYSSELNVNALLLGDSALYLCASSSFGLNEKLFFGSGTQLSVL.

Within the sample, this clonotype is medium-sized (0.01 to 0.1%). The rearrangement uses TRBV12-3 or TRBV12-4 and TRBJ1-1; D is ambiguous. Between the trimmed V and J ends, which lost 5 bases and 6 bases, there was a span of 13 bases. This CDR3 is 13 amino acids long. The CDR3: CASSPAGIAEAFF. The CDR3 bases are TGTGCCAGCAGTCCGGCCGGTATTGCTGAAGCTTTCTTT.

This clonotype was counted many times. V usage is TRBV7-9 and J usage is TRBJ1-2; 7 bases are shared with TRBD1. The V and J ends lost 0 bases and 4 bases, in that order; junction bases with no gene match: 8. CDR1 and CDR2 (germline): SEHNR, FQNEAQ (reference sequence). The CDR3 is 16 amino acids. The CDR3 coding sequence is TGTGCCAGCAGCTTAGCCCTTCGACAGGGCTCCTATGGCTACACCTTC. Encoded protein: CASSLALRQGSYGYTF.

The chain couples TRBV7-9 to TRBJ1-6, with D uncertain. Germline V lookup: CDR1 SEHNR, CDR2 FQNEAQ (reference sequence). Deletions cut 0 bases from V and 10 bases from J, with 10 bases between. This CDR3 is 14 amino acids long. The CDR3 loop is CASSLAGLGSPLHF. The CDR3 bases are TGTGCCAGCAGCTTAGCAGGGCTAGGATCACCCCTCCACTTT.

The genes are TRBV9 and TRBJ1-2; no clear D. The CDR3 is 14 residues long. Trimming stripped 2 bases from V and 3 bases from J, with 11 bases between. Germline CDR1 is SGDLS and CDR2 is YYNGEE. The CDR3 nucleotides read TGTGCCAGCAGCGTCGGCCAGGTGCACTATGGCTACACCTTC. Protein product: CASSVGQVHYGYTF.

The chain uses TRBV6-1 and TRBJ1-5; 8 nucleotides line up with TRBD1. CDR3 length: 14 residues. Trimming removed 6 bases from V and 7 bases from J; junction bases left unmatched: 8. Per the germline V gene, CDR1 is MNHNS and CDR2 is SASEGT. The CDR3 spells CASRSQGAKQPQHF. The CDR3 DNA reads as TGTGCCAGCAGGTCTCAGGGGGCAAAACAGCCCCAGCATTTT.

The chain uses TRBV11-2 and TRBJ2-3; the D gene is possibly TRBD1 (6 bases). Germline V gene lookup returns CDR1 SGHAT and CDR2 FQNNGV. The CDR3 is made up of 19 amino acids. Trimming took 3 bases from V and 0 from J, leaving 22 bases between them. CDR3: CASSLGNTGSLLSTDTQYF. DNA of the CDR3: TGTGCCAGCAGCTTGGGGAATACAGGGTCCCTCCTAAGCACAGATACGCAGTATTTT.

The chain uses TRBV5-1 and TRBJ2-2; D might be TRBD1 (5 bases). The germline V gene encodes CDR1 SGHRS and CDR2 YFSETQ. Trimming shortened V by 1 base and J by 0 bases, and 10 bases separated the two germline ends. The CDR3 is 16 residues long. The CDR3 loop is CASSLIRAANTGELFF. The CDR3 DNA reads as TGCGCCAGCAGCTTGATCAGGGCCGCGAACACCGGGGAGCTGTTTTTT. The full variable domain, its missing parts supplied by reference TRBV5-1 and TRBJ2-2, is KAGVTQTPRYLIKTRGQQVTLSCSPISGHRSVSWYQQTPGQGLQFLFEYFSETQRNKGNFPGRFSGRQFSNSRSEMNVSTLELGDSALYLCASSLIRAANTGELFFGEGSRLTVL.

There are a few counts of this clonotype. The CDR3 DNA is TGTGCCAGCAGCTTATCTGCTGCAACTAATGAAAAACTGTTTTTT. Encoded protein: CASSLSAATNEKLFF. V usage is TRBV5-6 and J usage is TRBJ1-4; D is unresolved. V was shortened by 2 bases and J by 0 bases, with 8 bases between the two germline ends. CDR1 is SGHDT and CDR2 is YYEEEE in the germline V gene. CDR3 length: 15 amino acids.

This chain connects TRBV27 to TRBJ2-7; D remains ambiguous. The CDR3 has 9 amino acids. The germline V gene encodes CDR1 MNHEY and CDR2 SMNVEV (reference sequence). Trimming removed 10 bases from V and 4 bases from J, with 5 bases in between. The CDR3 loop reads CATAYEQYF. CDR3 in DNA: TGTGCCACCGCTTACGAGCAGTACTTC.

The chain employs TRBV20-1 and TRBJ2-7, with 10 bases matching TRBD2. The CDR3 has 14 residues. After removal of 3 bases from V and 6 bases from J, the junction contained 8 bases not matched to a gene. CDR1 and CDR2 (germline): DFQATT, SNEGSKA (reference sequence). The CDR3: CSASSLAGAPEQYF. Here the CDR3 DNA reads TGCAGTGCTAGCTCGCTAGCGGGAGCCCCCGAGCAGTACTTC.

The rearrangement joins TRBV7-9 to TRBJ2-2; D is unclear. Trimming left V 0 bases short and J 5 bases short, with 13 bases between. The germline gives CDR1 SEHNR, CDR2 FQNEAQ (reference sequence). This CDR3 comprises 16 residues. DNA of the CDR3: TGTGCCAGCAGCTTAGCCTCCCCTTTCTTAACCGGGGAGCTGTTTTTT. Translating gives CASSLASPFLTGELFF.

V usage is TRBV27 and J usage is TRBJ2-2; D may match TRBD1 or TRBD2 (5 bases each). The CDR3 consists of 15 residues. Germline V gene data show CDR1 as MNHEY and CDR2 as SMNVEV (reference sequence). V was cut by 7 bases and J by 1 base, with 13 bases left in between. CDR3 region: CASTTGTENTGELFF. CDR3 nucleotide sequence: TGTGCCAGCACCACGGGGACGGAGAACACCGGGGAGCTGTTTTTT.

This clonotype was counted only a few times. This rearrangement joins TRBV3-1 to TRBJ2-7; 9 positions agree with TRBD1. V shed 5 bases, J shed 3 bases, and the junction held 8 bases outside the gene matches. The CDR3 has 15 amino acids. Germline V gene sequence: CDR1 LGHDT, CDR2 YNNKEL (reference sequence). CDR3: CASSTSDRGLYEQYF. In nucleotides, the CDR3 is TGTGCCAGCAGCACTTCGGACAGGGGTCTCTACGAGCAGTACTTC.